What follows are 8 T cell receptor beta chains derived from one specimen sequenced in a study of blood T cell repertoires in COVID-19. The table came from immunoSEQ multiplex PCR; TCRdb's copy has only in-frame clones and leaves some out. The table lists under 300,000 clones, 86% of them singletons. The sequenced sample was PBMCs or T cells enriched from blood (not recorded which). The receptors here all came from a man aged 18 to 35 who had recovered from COVID-19.

The chain carries TRBV14 and TRBJ1-4, with TRBD1 matching 8 bases. Trimming removed 1 base from V and 1 base from J; junction bases left unmatched: 11. This CDR3 is built from 19 residues. Germline assignment: CDR1 SGHDN and CDR2 FVKESK. CDR3: CASSQVFQGATLTNEKLFF. For the CDR3, the DNA is TGTGCCAGCAGCCAAGTATTCCAGGGGGCGACCCTAACTAATGAAAAACTGTTTTTT. The variable domain in full, completed from reference TRBV14 and TRBJ1-4, reads EAGVTQFPSHSVIEKGQTVTLRCDPISGHDNLYWYRRVMGKEIKFLLHFVKESKQDESGMPNNRFLAERTGGTYSTLKVQPAELEDSGVYFCASSQVFQGATLTNEKLFFGSGTQLSVL.

There are a few counts of this clone. The V and J genes are TRBV4-1 and TRBJ1-5, with D tentatively TRBD1 (5 bases). V lost 0 bases and J lost 0, with 9 bases in between. CDR3 length equals 16 residues. Germline CDR1 and CDR2: MGHRA and YSYEKL. The CDR3 coding sequence is TGCGCCAGCAGCCAAGATCCAGGGTATAGCAATCAGCCCCAGCATTTT. This translates into CASSQDPGYSNQPQHF.

The gene calls are TRBV28 and TRBJ2-1, with D tentatively TRBD2 (6 bases). The CDR3 extends over 16 amino acids. Per germline, CDR1 MDHEN and CDR2 SYDVKM. The germline V and J ends were trimmed by 6 bases and 3 bases, with 18 bases remaining between them. The CDR3 DNA is TGTGCCAGCAGGAACGCTAGCGCCTTAGGCTACAATGAGCAGTTCTTC. It is translated as CASRNASALGYNEQFF.

This chain links TRBV4-1 with TRBJ1-2, with 7 bases identical to TRBD1. Per germline, CDR1 MGHRA and CDR2 YSYEKL. The trim removed 4 bases at V and 8 bases at J, leaving 16 bases unmatched. The CDR3 covers 16 residues. The chain's CDR3 is CASSPRVGGTWGGYTF. The CDR3 nucleotides are TGCGCCAGCAGCCCCCGGGTAGGGGGCACCTGGGGGGGCTACACCTTC.

Points on this clone: This sample also contains other DNA sequences that code for the same CDR3. The chain joins TRBV7-9 to TRBJ1-2; TRBD1 agrees at 10 bases. CDR1 SEHNR and CDR2 FQNEAQ come from the germline V gene (reference sequence). The CDR3 consists of 14 residues. J gave up 2 bases and V 4 bases, and 1 base lay outside the gene matches. For the CDR3, the DNA is TGTGCCAGCAGCTCGGGACAGGGGAACTATGGCTACACCTTC. Amino acids: CASSSGQGNYGYTF.

DNA for the CDR3: TGTGCCATCAGTGAGAGGCAGGGTAACTACGAGCAGTACTTC. As protein: CAISERQGNYEQYF. The chain links TRBV10-3 to TRBJ2-7; perhaps TRBD1 as D (5 bases). This CDR3 is built from 14 residues. CDR1 is ENHRY, CDR2 SYGVKD, per germline. Deletions cut 2 bases from V and 3 bases from J, with 11 bases between.

The V and J genes are TRBV11-2 and TRBJ2-1, with D maybe TRBD2 (6 bases). Trimming stripped 0 bases from V and 4 bases from J, with 10 bases between. From germline, CDR1 is SGHAT and CDR2 FQNNGV. This CDR3 is 15 amino acids long. The CDR3 is CASSLDPAGYNEQFF. CDR3 DNA: TGTGCCAGCAGCTTAGATCCGGCGGGGTACAATGAGCAGTTCTTC.

The chain couples TRBV6-1 to TRBJ1-6; D possibly corresponds to TRBD1 (5 bases). Trimming took off 3 bases at V and 10 bases at J, with 19 bases between the two ends. Germline loops: CDR1 MNHNS, CDR2 SASEGT. The CDR3 covers 16 residues. CDR3 residues: CASSDLPREAGSPLHF. DNA for the CDR3: TGTGCCAGCAGTGATCTGCCCAGGGAGGCAGGATCACCCCTCCACTTT.